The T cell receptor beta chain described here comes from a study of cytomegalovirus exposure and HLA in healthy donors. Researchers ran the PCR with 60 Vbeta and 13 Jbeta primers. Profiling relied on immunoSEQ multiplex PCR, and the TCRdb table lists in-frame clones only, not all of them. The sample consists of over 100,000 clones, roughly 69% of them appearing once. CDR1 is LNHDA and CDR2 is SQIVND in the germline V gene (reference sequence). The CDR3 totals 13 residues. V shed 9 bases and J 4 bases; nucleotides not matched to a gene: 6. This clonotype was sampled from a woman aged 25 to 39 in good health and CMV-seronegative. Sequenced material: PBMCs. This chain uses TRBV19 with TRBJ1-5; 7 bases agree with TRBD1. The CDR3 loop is CASEQGRNQPQHF. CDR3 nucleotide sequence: TGTGCCAGCGAACAGGGGAGAAATCAGCCCCAGCATTTT. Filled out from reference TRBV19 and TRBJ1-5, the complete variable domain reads DGGITQSPKYLFRKEGQNVTLSCEQNLNHDAMYWYRQDPGQGLRLIYYSQIVNDFQKGDIAEGYSVSREKKESFPLTVTSAQKNPTAFYLCASEQGRNQPQHFGDGTRLSIL.